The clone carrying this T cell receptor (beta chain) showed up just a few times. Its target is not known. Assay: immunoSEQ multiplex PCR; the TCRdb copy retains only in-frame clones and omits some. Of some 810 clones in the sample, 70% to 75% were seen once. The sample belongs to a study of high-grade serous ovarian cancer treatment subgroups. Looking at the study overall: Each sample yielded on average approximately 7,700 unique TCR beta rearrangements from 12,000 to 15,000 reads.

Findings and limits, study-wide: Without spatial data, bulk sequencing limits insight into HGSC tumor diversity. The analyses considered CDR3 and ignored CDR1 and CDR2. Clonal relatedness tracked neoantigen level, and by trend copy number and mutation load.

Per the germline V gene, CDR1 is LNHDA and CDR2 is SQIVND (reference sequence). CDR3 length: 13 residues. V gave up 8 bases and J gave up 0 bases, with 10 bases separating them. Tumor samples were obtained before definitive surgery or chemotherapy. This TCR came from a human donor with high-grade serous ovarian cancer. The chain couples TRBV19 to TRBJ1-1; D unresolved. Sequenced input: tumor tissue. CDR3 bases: TGTGCCAGTGGATCCACGATGAACACTGAAGCTTTCTTT. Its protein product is CASGSTMNTEAFF.